The clone carrying this T cell receptor (beta chain) came up a few times. The data were produced by immunoSEQ multiplex PCR, yet TCRdb's version contains in-frame clones alone and is incomplete. The sample contains 150,000 to 200,000 clones, 85% to 90% of which appear only once. The sample comes from a study of blood T cell repertoires in COVID-19. Study overall: From the United States, Italy and Spain came samples of acute and convalescent COVID-19. Sources were T cells, B-cell-depleted T cells, or PBMCs; the material itself was cDNA or gDNA.

This CDR3 region has 15 residues. From germline, CDR1 is SGHNT and CDR2 YENEEA. The V end lost 5 bases, the J end lost 6 bases, and 17 bases lay between the germline ends. Seattle's cohort entered during active infection and was followed longitudinally. The origin of this receptor is a person aged 70 to 79 with COVID-19, enrolled during active disease. The chain joins TRBV11-3 to TRBJ2-1; D possibly corresponds to TRBD2 (6 bases). Sequenced input: peripheral blood. The CDR3 nucleotides are TGTGCCAGCAGCATAAGGACTATTGATACCAATGAGCAGTTCTTC. It specifies CASSIRTIDTNEQFF.